This TCR beta chain was captured in a study of shared T cell receptors in the human thymus. Sequencing was performed with immunoSEQ multiplex PCR; in TCRdb, only in-frame clones are kept and a portion is missing. The sample has hundreds of thousands of clones, 70% to 90% seen once; the top ten hold approximately 0.0097%. Separately, the same data were catalogued under a study of human thymus T cells. From that study: Among the donors, all were healthy Finnish infants having corrective surgery for congenital heart defects. Thymus specimens were resections from corrective heart surgery. Usage of V and J genes appeared biased in thymic and blood repertoires. Thymic repertoires of unrelated individuals were reported in related research to overlap highly.

The specimen sequenced was thymocytes. The origin of this receptor is a boy younger than two with a congenital heart defect.

The CDR3 sequence is CASSQDEGYGYTF. The CDR3 DNA reads as TGTGCCAGCAGCCAAGATGAGGGCTATGGCTACACCTTC. This chain uses TRBV4-2 with TRBJ1-2; D ambiguous. Trimming left V 0 bases short and J 4 bases short, with 6 bases between. The CDR3 runs to 13 residues. Germline-derived CDR1 and CDR2 are LGHNA and YNFKEQ.